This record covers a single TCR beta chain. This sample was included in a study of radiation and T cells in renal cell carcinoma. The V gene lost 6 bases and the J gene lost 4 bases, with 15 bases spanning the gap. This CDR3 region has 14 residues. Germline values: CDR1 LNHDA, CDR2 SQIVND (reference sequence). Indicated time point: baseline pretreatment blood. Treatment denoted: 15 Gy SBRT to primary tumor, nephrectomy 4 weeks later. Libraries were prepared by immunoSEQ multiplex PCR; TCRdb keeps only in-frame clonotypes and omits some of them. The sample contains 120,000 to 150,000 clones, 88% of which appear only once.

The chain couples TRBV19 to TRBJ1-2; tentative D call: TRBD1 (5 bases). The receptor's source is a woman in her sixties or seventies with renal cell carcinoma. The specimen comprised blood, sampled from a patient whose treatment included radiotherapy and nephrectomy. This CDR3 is CASSPSRGGYGYTF. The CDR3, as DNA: TGTGCCAGTAGCCCCTCGAGGGGCGGCTATGGCTACACCTTC.